This TCR beta chain was obtained from a study of shared clonotypes between healthy human individuals. The study's findings and limits: The sampled material consisted only of blood, and tissue repertoires are likely to differ. Generation of non-shared clonotypes was less probable than generation of clonotypes shared by all four donors. The study generally estimated greater richness for naive than memory subsets.

CD45RO-negative CD8 cells positively selected for CCR7 made up the naive population, which excluded terminally differentiated effector memory CD45RA+ cells. Sequenced by immunoSEQ multiplex PCR; TCRdb stores in-frame clones only, minus some. The sample includes some 2,000,000 clones, roughly 94% of them seen just once. This clone came up once. Antigen unknown. The germline V gene encodes CDR1 MNHEY and CDR2 SMNVEV (reference sequence). This CDR3 has 17 amino acids. With 0 bases clipped from V and 9 bases from J, the junction kept 13 bases outside the gene matches. This TCR came from a man between 18 and 35 years old in good health. The material sequenced was naive CD8+ T cells sorted from blood. V gene TRBV27 combines with J gene TRBJ1-5, with 8 nucleotides matching TRBD1. The CDR3 DNA follows: TGTGCCAGCAGTTTATCCTCCCCACAGGGGGGTTTACGGCCCCAGCATTTT. Translating it yields CASSLSSPQGGLRPQHF.